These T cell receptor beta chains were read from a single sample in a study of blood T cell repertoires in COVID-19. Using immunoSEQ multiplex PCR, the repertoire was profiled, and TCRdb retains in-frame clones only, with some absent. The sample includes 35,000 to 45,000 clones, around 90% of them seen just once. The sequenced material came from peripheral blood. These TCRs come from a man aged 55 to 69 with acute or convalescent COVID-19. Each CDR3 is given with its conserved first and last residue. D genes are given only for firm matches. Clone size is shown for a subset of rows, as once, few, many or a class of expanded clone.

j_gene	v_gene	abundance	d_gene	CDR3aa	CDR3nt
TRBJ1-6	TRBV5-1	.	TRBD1	CASSLGTVYNSPLHF	TGCGCCAGCAGCTTAGGGACAGTCTATAATTCACCCCTCCACTTT
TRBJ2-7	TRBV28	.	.	CASSFSGLRIYEQYF	TGTGCCAGCAGTTTTTCGGGACTGCGGATCTACGAGCAGTACTTC
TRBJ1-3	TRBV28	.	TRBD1	CASRMTGGGGNTIYF	TGTGCCAGCAGAATGACAGGGGGCGGTGGAAACACCATATATTTT
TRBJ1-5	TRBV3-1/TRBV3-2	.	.	CASSQSTWPQHF	TGTGCCAGCAGCCAATCGACATGGCCCCAGCATTTT
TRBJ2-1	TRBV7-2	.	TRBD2	CASSTSSGRFNEQFF	TGTGCCAGCAGCACCTCTAGCGGGAGATTCAATGAGCAGTTCTTC
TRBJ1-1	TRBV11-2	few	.	CASSFFGSLTEAFF	TGTGCCAGCAGCTTTTTCGGGTCCTTAACTGAAGCTTTCTTT
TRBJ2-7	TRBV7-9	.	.	CASSLLDEQYF	TGTGCCAGCAGCTTACTCGACGAGCAGTACTTC
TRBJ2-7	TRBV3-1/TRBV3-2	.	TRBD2	CASKRVAGEDEQYF	TGTGCCAGCAAGAGAGTAGCGGGAGAGGACGAGCAGTACTTC
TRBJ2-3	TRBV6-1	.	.	CASSDWASTDTQYF	TGTGCCAGCAGTGATTGGGCTAGCACAGATACGCAGTATTTT
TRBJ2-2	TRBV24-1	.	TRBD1	CATSRAGTANTGELFF	TGTGCCACCAGCAGAGCCGGGACAGCGAACACCGGGGAGCTGTTTTTT
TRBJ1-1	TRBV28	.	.	CASSLLGTLGGTEAFF	TGTGCCAGCAGTTTATTAGGAACCCTGGGGGGCACTGAAGCTTTCTTT
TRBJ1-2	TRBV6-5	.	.	CASAETGNYGYTF	TGTGCCAGCGCCGAAACAGGAAACTATGGCTACACCTTC
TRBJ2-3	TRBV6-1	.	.	CASSDTHADTQYF	TGTGCCAGCAGTGATACTCATGCAGATACGCAGTATTTT
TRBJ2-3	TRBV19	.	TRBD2	CASSKTSGGSTDTQYF	TGTGCCAGTAGCAAGACTAGCGGAGGGAGCACAGATACGCAGTATTTT
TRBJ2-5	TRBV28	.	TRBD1	CASRDRARETQYF	TGTGCCAGCAGGGACAGGGCTCGAGAGACCCAGTACTTC
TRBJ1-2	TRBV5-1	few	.	CASSSSGQIYGYTF	TGCGCCAGCAGCTCAAGCGGACAGATCTATGGCTACACCTTC
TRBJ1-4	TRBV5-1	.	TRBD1	CASSLSSIRTGNEKLFF	TGCGCCAGCAGCTTGTCCTCGATAAGGACAGGTAATGAAAAACTGTTTTTT
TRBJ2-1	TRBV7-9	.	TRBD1	CASSFGLLIWDSGFF	TGTGCCAGCAGCTTCGGCCTTTTAATTTGGGACAGTGGTTTCTTC
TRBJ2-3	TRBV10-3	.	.	CAISQDRISSTDTQYF	TGTGCCATCAGTCAAGACAGAATTTCTAGCACAGATACGCAGTATTTT
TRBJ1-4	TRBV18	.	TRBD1	CASSPRGLDEKLFF	TGTGCCAGCTCACCTAGGGGGCTCGATGAAAAACTGTTTTTT
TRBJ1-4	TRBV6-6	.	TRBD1	CASSYQGADEKLFF	TGTGCCAGCAGTTACCAGGGGGCAGATGAAAAACTGTTTTTT
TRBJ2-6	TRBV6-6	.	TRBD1	CASSFRTGGAGLSGANVLTF	TGTGCCAGCAGCTTCAGGACAGGGGGCGCCGGGTTATCTGGGGCCAACGTCCTGACTTTC
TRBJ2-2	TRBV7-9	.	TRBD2	CASSDGQLAGVNTGELFF	TGTGCCAGCAGCGACGGACAGCTAGCGGGAGTCAACACCGGGGAGCTGTTTTTT
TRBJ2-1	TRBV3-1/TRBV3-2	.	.	CASSFWEDEQFF	TGTGCCAGCAGCTTTTGGGAGGATGAGCAGTTCTTC
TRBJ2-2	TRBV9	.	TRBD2	CASRGTSGTGELFF	TGTGCCAGCAGGGGGACTAGCGGGACCGGGGAGCTGTTTTTT
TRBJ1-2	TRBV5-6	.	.	CASSFSSSGGYTF	TGTGCCAGCAGCTTTAGTAGTTCGGGTGGCTACACCTTC
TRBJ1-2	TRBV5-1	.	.	CASSLAFGGSYGYTF	TGCGCCAGCAGCTTGGCTTTCGGTGGGAGCTATGGCTACACCTTC
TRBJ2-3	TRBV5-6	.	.	CASSQRPGRGTDTQYF	TGTGCCAGCAGCCAACGGCCCGGCCGGGGCACAGATACGCAGTATTTT
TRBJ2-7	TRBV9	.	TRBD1	CASSVGQGAIYEQYF	TGTGCCAGCAGCGTCGGACAGGGGGCAATCTACGAGCAGTACTTC
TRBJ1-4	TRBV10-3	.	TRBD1	CAISRTGPRSANEKLFF	TGTGCCATCAGCCGGACAGGGCCTCGTTCGGCTAATGAAAAACTGTTTTTT